The subject of this entry is one T cell receptor (beta chain). This clone came up a few times. Its cognate antigen has yet to be identified. There are no base qualities to consult, and no much larger clone falls within one base. From its cysteine to its phenylalanine, the CDR3 spans 17 amino acids. Only the CDR3 part of the read is kept: 51 bases, read in frame from the first base. This sample was included in a study of blood T cell repertoires in COVID-19 (dated by TCRdb to the early 2020s). Describing the broader study: Collaborator samples came from the United States, Italy and Spain and covered acute and convalescent phases of COVID-19. The prospective study material was composed of cDNA or gDNA derived from T cells, B-cell-depleted T cells, or PBMCs. Subjects who had been exposed to COVID-19, were actively infected with it, or had recovered from it provided the deeply sampled blood TCRbeta repertoires that made up the dataset. The repertoires were released in a freely available public database meant as a resource for research on the immune response to SARS-CoV-2. The samples were drawn from the first 160 participants of the ongoing ImmuneRACE study and from 950 to 1,500 subjects provided by 6 global collaborators. The sample metadata nearly always contained a de-identified subject ID, COVID-19 status, age in years and sex. HLA class I and class II types, where available, came from metadata supplied by the sample provider rather than from assay-based typing.

TCRbeta CDR3 regions were amplified from genomic DNA using the immunoSEQ Assay, a bias-controlled multiplex PCR. From the authors' description of their analysis: Nucleated cell counts per sample were estimated from amplification of reference gene primers within the assay. Sequence reads were collapsed and filtered to measure the absolute abundance of every unique TCRbeta CDR3 rearrangement. For each sample, productive Simpson clonality was calculated as the square root of Simpson's diversity index across productive rearrangements. Here the immuneACCESS table is served through TCRdb, limited to in-frame sequences with V and J called. Missing clones are a known gap in these copies; in checked studies unresolved V genes cover under half, and the rest lacks a known reason. The D gene and trimming were derived from the DNA, and the V and J assignments and clone size from that table. The sample table shows approximately 350,000 clones, and about 90% are seen once. The ten largest clones take up around 3.5% of the sample.

Samples from volunteer blood donors who had recovered from COVID-19 were contributed by a second Seattle source. Collaborating institutions collected whole blood in K2EDTA tubes following their own protocols. Collaborator samples were shipped for TCRbeta analysis as frozen whole blood, isolated PBMCs, or DNA extracted from either sample type. Summary of the overall study and its limitations: The quantity of clinical and demographic metadata differed by source and by participant and was supplied without curation.

This clonotype was obtained from a woman aged 18-35 years who had recovered from COVID-19. The specimen was peripheral blood. The chain is encoded by TRBV1 joined to TRBJ1-2; whether TRBD1, the table's D call, matches the DNA was not checked. TRBV1 is a documented pseudogene. Read as DNA, the sequence is TGCACCAGCAGCCAAGGCCGACAGGTAGGTTATAACTATGGCTACACCTTC. This gives the protein CTSSQGRQVGYNYGYTF.